A single sample is the source of the 27 T cell receptor beta chains below, sequenced in a study of blood T cell repertoires in COVID-19. Assay used: immunoSEQ multiplex PCR; TCRdb lists only in-frame clones, some missing. The top ten hold approximately 7% of the sample, which has about 180,000 clones, around four fifths seen once. Sequencing was carried out using peripheral blood. The origin of the receptors is a man between 65 and 79 years old with active or convalescent COVID-19.

The chain links TRBV7-9 to TRBJ1-3, with D possibly matching TRBD1 (5 bases). CDR1 SEHNR and CDR2 FQNEAQ come from the germline V gene (reference sequence). The CDR3 contains 14 residues. Between the trimmed V and J ends, which lost 4 bases and 4 bases, there was a span of 11 bases. CDR3 sequence (DNA): TGTGCCAGCAGCTCGTCGGGGGTCGGAAACACCATATATTTT. Translated: CASSSSGVGNTIYF.

The chain combines TRBV7-8 with TRBJ2-7; 9 bases are shared with TRBD1. Germline CDR1 is SGHVS and CDR2 is FQNEAQ. CDR3 length: 15 residues. J lost 7 bases, V lost 7 bases, and 14 bases had no gene match. The CDR3 protein is CASIRTGGSRGEQYF. CDR3 nucleotides: TGTGCCAGCATCCGTACAGGGGGCTCAAGAGGAGAGCAGTACTTC. Drawing the rest from reference TRBV7-8 and TRBJ2-7, the complete variable domain is GAGVSQSPRYKVAKRGQDVALRCDPISGHVSLFWYQQALGQGPEFLTYFQNEAQLDKSGLPSDRFFAERPEGSVSTLKIQRTQQEDSAVYLCASIRTGGSRGEQYFGPGTRLTVT.

V usage is TRBV4-3 and J usage is TRBJ2-7; D is unresolved. CDR1 and CDR2 (germline): LGHNA, YSLEER. Trimming shortened V by 1 base and J by 2 bases, and 9 bases separated the two germline ends. CDR3 length equals 14 residues. This chain's CDR3 is CASSQGTVPYEQYF. CDR3 DNA sequence: TGCGCCAGCAGCCAAGGCACGGTTCCCTACGAGCAGTACTTC.

This sequence joins TRBV6-4 and TRBJ2-1; 7 nucleotides match TRBD1. CDR1 MRHNA and CDR2 SNTAGT come from the germline V gene. This CDR3 has 14 residues. The V gene end was trimmed by 8 bases and the J gene end by 2 bases; junction bases not matched to a gene: 6. The CDR3, as DNA: TGTGCCAGCTCCCCCGACAGGGCCTACAATGAGCAGTTCTTC. Its translation is CASSPDRAYNEQFF.

The table lists this clone with a few counts. The rearrangement joins TRBV19 to TRBJ1-2; unclear D gene. V was cut by 6 bases and J by 6 bases, with 20 bases left in between. The CDR3 runs 15 residues. CDR1 and CDR2 (germline): LNHDA, SQIVND (reference sequence). The CDR3 DNA is TGTGCCAGTAGCCCCGGGTCCCTCAACCCCCATGGCTACACCTTC. This codes for CASSPGSLNPHGYTF.

The J gene is TRBJ2-1, the V gene TRBV30; no clear D. CDR3 size: 12 residues. V was trimmed by 2 bases and J by 4 bases, leaving 6 bases between them. The germline gives CDR1 GTSNPN, CDR2 SVGIG (reference sequence). CDR3 bases: TGTGCCTGGAGTACCGGGTACAATGAGCAGTTCTTC. Amino acids: CAWSTGYNEQFF.

The chain links TRBV4-3 to TRBJ2-2; D possibly corresponds to TRBD2 (7 bases). CDR1 LGHNA and CDR2 YSLEER come from the germline V gene. The CDR3 sequence is 18 residues long. The V end was cut by 1 base, the J end by 7 bases, with 22 bases between. CDR3 residues: CASSQGPPGGLGSGELFF. The CDR3 DNA follows: TGCGCCAGCAGCCAAGGGCCCCCGGGGGGCCTAGGTAGCGGGGAGCTGTTTTTT.

The CDR3 spells CASSQDGTGDFQETQYF. The CDR3 DNA follows: TGTGCCAGCAGCCAAGACGGTACAGGCGACTTTCAAGAGACCCAGTACTTC. This sequence joins TRBV3-1 (or the pseudogene TRBV3-2) and TRBJ2-5; tentatively, D is TRBD1 (5 bases). CDR3 length equals 17 residues. The V gene's germline CDR1 is LGHDT and CDR2 YNNKEL (reference sequence). The V gene lost 0 bases and the J gene lost 2 bases, with 16 bases spanning the gap.

CDR3 sequence reads: CASSLAVGGETQYF. The CDR3 nucleotides are TGTGCCAGCAGCTTAGCGGTAGGGGGAGAGACCCAGTACTTC. The V and J genes are TRBV13 and TRBJ2-5, with D perhaps matching TRBD1 (6 bases). This CDR3 region has 14 residues. Germline values: CDR1 PRHDT, CDR2 FYEKMQ (reference sequence). With 1 base removed from V and 4 bases from J, the gap between germline ends came to 10 bases.

The chain joins TRBV27 to TRBJ1-1, with 8 bases fitting TRBD1. The germline CDR1 and CDR2 sequences are MNHEY and SMNVEV (reference sequence). The CDR3 has 14 residues. The V segment lost 5 bases and the J segment 6 bases; nucleotides outside the gene matches: 8. The CDR3 DNA sequence: TGTGCCAGCAGTCCAGGGGGCGCGGTCCCTGAAGCTTTCTTT. It codes for CASSPGGAVPEAFF.

The rearrangement joins TRBV19 to TRBJ2-2; possible D gene TRBD1, 5 bases. Germline V gene sequence: CDR1 LNHDA, CDR2 SQIVND (reference sequence). The CDR3 has 15 residues. Trimming stripped 5 bases from V and 5 bases from J, with 15 bases between. The CDR3 region has the DNA TGTGCCAGTAGTTCCCAGGGAAGGAGTACCGGGGAGCTGTTTTTT. Translating gives CASSSQGRSTGELFF.

The chain is built from TRBV10-2 and TRBJ2-2; 10 bases are shared with TRBD2. CDR1 is WSHSY and CDR2 is SAAADI in the germline V gene. The CDR3 extends over 14 amino acids. With 3 bases clipped from V and 9 bases from J, the junction kept 4 bases outside the gene matches. The CDR3 spells CASSDSGRRRELFF. The CDR3 nucleotides read TGCGCCAGCAGTGATAGCGGGAGGCGCCGGGAGCTGTTTTTT.

This rearrangement joins TRBV5-1 to TRBJ1-6; D gene ambiguous. Looked up from germline, CDR1 is SGHRS and CDR2 is YFSETQ. This CDR3 has 16 residues. Trimming cost V 0 bases and J 8 bases, with 15 bases left between them. Here the CDR3 reads CASSLASNNRDSPLHF. As DNA, the CDR3 is TGCGCCAGCAGCTTGGCCTCCAACAACCGTGATTCACCCCTCCACTTT.

This clone was counted only a few times. The V and J genes are TRBV6-5 and TRBJ2-2; 10 bases are shared with TRBD2. The CDR3 covers 14 residues. V gave up 6 bases and J gave up 5 bases; unmatched junction bases: 3. Germline values: CDR1 MNHEY, CDR2 SVGAGI. The CDR3: CASRVAGGTGELFF. DNA for the CDR3: TGTGCCAGCAGAGTAGCGGGAGGTACCGGGGAGCTGTTTTTT.

The V and J genes are TRBV5-1 and TRBJ2-1, with 7 bases that match TRBD2. The V gene's germline CDR1 is SGHRS and CDR2 YFSETQ. The CDR3 has 13 amino acids. With 6 bases clipped from V and 4 bases from J, the junction kept 4 bases outside the gene matches. CDR3 region: CASKLADYNEQFF. Written as DNA, the CDR3 is TGCGCCAGCAAGCTAGCGGATTACAATGAGCAGTTCTTC. Drawing the rest from reference TRBV5-1 and TRBJ2-1, the complete variable domain is KAGVTQTPRYLIKTRGQQVTLSCSPISGHRSVSWYQQTPGQGLQFLFEYFSETQRNKGNFPGRFSGRQFSNSRSEMNVSTLELGDSALYLCASKLADYNEQFFGPGTRLTVL.

V and J are TRBV18 and TRBJ2-2; 10 nucleotides line up with TRBD1. The length of the CDR3 is 18 residues. The germline V gene encodes CDR1 KGHSH and CDR2 LQKENI. The V and J ends lost 2 bases and 4 bases, in that order; junction bases with no gene match: 10. The CDR3 here is CASSPSGTGVSGTGELFF. CDR3 coding DNA: TGTGCCAGCTCACCATCCGGGACAGGGGTTTCGGGCACCGGGGAGCTGTTTTTT.

This chain joins TRBV5-1 and TRBJ1-4; D possibly corresponds to TRBD1 (5 bases). Germline CDR1 is SGHRS and CDR2 is YFSETQ. There are 15 residues in the CDR3. Trimming pared 2 bases from V and 2 bases from J, leaving 10 bases between. CDR3 coding DNA: TGCGCCAGCAGCTTTCAAGGGGCTACTAATGAAAAACTGTTTTTT. This gives the protein CASSFQGATNEKLFF.

This clone has just one count. The V call is TRBV5-4, the J call TRBJ2-5, with a possible D match to TRBD1 (6 bases). Germline-derived CDR1 and CDR2 are SGHNT and YYREEE (reference sequence). The ends were cut back, 1 base at V and 2 bases at J, with 12 bases in the middle. The CDR3 loop spans 15 amino acids. The CDR3 spells CASSLPDSSQETQYF. Here the CDR3 DNA reads TGTGCCAGCAGCTTGCCGGACAGTTCTCAAGAGACCCAGTACTTC.

The chain recombines TRBV27 with TRBJ2-3, with TRBD2 identical over 13 bases. Germline CDR1 is MNHEY and CDR2 is SMNVEV (reference sequence). V was pared by 2 bases and J by 0 bases, with 5 bases of the junction left unmatched. The CDR3 is 18 amino acids. CDR3 amino acids: CASSLRGLAGTSTDTQYF. CDR3 DNA: TGTGCCAGCAGTTTAAGGGGACTAGCGGGGACTAGCACAGATACGCAGTATTTT.

The chain uses TRBV3-1 (or the pseudogene TRBV3-2) and TRBJ2-2; D uncertain. This CDR3 is 14 amino acids long. The germline gives CDR1 LGHDT, CDR2 YNNKEL (reference sequence). With 1 base removed from V and 6 bases from J, the gap between germline ends came to 9 bases. CDR3 region: CASSQVRSAGELFF. The CDR3 bases are TGTGCCAGCAGCCAAGTCAGGTCGGCCGGGGAGCTGTTTTTT.

The rearrangement uses TRBV7-2 and TRBJ2-7; D gene ambiguous. CDR1 is SGHTA and CDR2 is FQGNSA in the germline V gene. V lost 1 base, J lost 4 bases, and 14 bases lay in between. The CDR3 has 15 amino acids. The CDR3 protein is CASSLGDSVMYEQYF. In nucleotides, the CDR3 is TGTGCCAGCAGCTTAGGAGACTCCGTTATGTACGAGCAGTACTTC.

This chain connects TRBV21-1 to TRBJ1-2; no DNA check was done on the table's D call, TRBD1. TRBV21-1 is classified as a pseudogene. The CDR3 length is 15 residues. CDR3 amino acids: CASSATGTEDHGYTF. The CDR3 region has the DNA TGTGCCAGCAGCGCCACCGGGACAGAAGATCATGGCTACACCTTC.

The chain links TRBV6-5 to TRBJ1-2, with TRBD1 identical over 7 bases. The CDR3 consists of 16 residues. Unmatched junction bases numbered 6, after V lost 0 bases and J lost 2 bases. CDR1 is MNHEY and CDR2 is SVGAGI in the germline V gene. CDR3 sequence reads: CASSYSLTGSNYGYTF. CDR3 coding DNA: TGTGCCAGCAGTTACTCGCTGACAGGGTCAAACTATGGCTACACCTTC.

The V and J genes are TRBV3-1 (or the pseudogene TRBV3-2) and TRBJ1-2, with D tentatively TRBD1 (6 bases). V shed 4 bases and J shed 4 bases, with 16 bases lying between them. CDR3 length: 15 amino acids. Germline V gene lookup returns CDR1 LGHDT and CDR2 YNNKEL (reference sequence). CDR3 nucleotides: TGTGCCAGCAGCCGGCCTGAACAGGGCCTCTATGGCTACACCTTC. This encodes CASSRPEQGLYGYTF.

The gene calls are TRBV5-1 and TRBJ1-1, with 10 bases fitting TRBD1. Germline V gives CDR1 SGHRS, CDR2 YFSETQ. The ends lost 0 bases at V and 0 bases at J; junction bases unmatched: 5. This CDR3 is built from 17 residues. The chain's CDR3 is CASSLEGQGRMNTEAFF. CDR3 nucleotide sequence: TGCGCCAGCAGCTTGGAGGGACAGGGGAGGATGAACACTGAAGCTTTCTTT.

The chain joins TRBV18 to TRBJ1-1; D is ambiguous. V lost 0 bases, J lost 6 bases, and 14 bases lay in between. There are 15 residues in the CDR3. Germline V CDR1 and CDR2: KGHSH, LQKENI. Written as DNA, the CDR3 is TGTGCCAGCTCACCACCGGGAACGGGAACGGCTGAAGCTTTCTTT. Encoded protein: CASSPPGTGTAEAFF.

The rearrangement links TRBV11-3 to TRBJ1-1; the D is unclear. V was cut by 5 bases and J by 2 bases, with 9 bases left in between. The CDR3 has 13 amino acids. Germline CDR1 SGHNT, CDR2 YENEEA. The CDR3 loop is CASSRGPNTEAFF. Written as DNA, the CDR3 is TGTGCCAGCAGCCGAGGCCCCAACACTGAAGCTTTCTTT.